The present T cell receptor (beta chain) was sequenced within a study of cytomegalovirus exposure and HLA in healthy donors. Study-level points and caveats: Per a prior analysis, the majority of TCR beta V segments were productive roughly 87% or roughly 30% of the time.

Concerning this clone itself: What it recognizes is unknown.

Primers included in the PCR were 60 Vbeta and 13 Jbeta primers. Clones were sequenced by immunoSEQ multiplex PCR, and TCRdb holds only the in-frame ones, with some missing. The sample contains tens of thousands of clones, more than 75% of which appear only once. The CDR3 has 16 residues. The V segment lost 2 bases and the J segment 4 bases; nucleotides outside the gene matches: 8. Germline CDR1 reads MGHRA; CDR2 reads YSYEKL. The specimen was PBMCs. This TCR was sampled from a male donor in good health and CMV-seronegative. J is TRBJ1-2 and V is TRBV4-1; TRBD1 agrees at 9 bases. The DNA for the CDR3 is TGCGCCAGCAGCCAACTCTCGGGACAGGGATTCTATGGCTACACCTTC. Amino acids: CASSQLSGQGFYGYTF.